Shown below are 28 T cell receptor beta chains from a single sample sequenced in a study of blood T cell repertoires in COVID-19. The table came from immunoSEQ multiplex PCR; TCRdb's copy has only in-frame clones and leaves some out. The profile shows roughly 150,000 clones, 80% to 90% of them singletons. What was sequenced was peripheral blood. The receptors were sampled from a man aged 18 to 29 with COVID-19, enrolled during active disease.

The chain joins TRBV7-8 to TRBJ2-1, with TRBD2 matching 8 bases. Germline CDR1 and CDR2: SGHVS and FQNEAQ. With 0 bases clipped from V and 0 bases from J, the junction kept 4 bases outside the gene matches. The CDR3 sequence is 17 residues long. CDR3 sequence: CASSLAGSGVSYNEQFF. DNA for the CDR3: TGTGCCAGCAGCTTAGCGGGTAGCGGGGTCTCCTACAATGAGCAGTTCTTC.

The chain is built from TRBV28 and TRBJ2-3; TRBD2 matches at 7 bases. Germline lookup yields CDR1 MDHEN and CDR2 SYDVKM. The J segment lost 4 bases and the V segment lost 3 bases, leaving 10 bases of the junction unmatched. The CDR3 length is 16 residues. The CDR3 sequence is CASSFGPSGRPDTQYF. CDR3 DNA sequence: TGTGCCAGCAGTTTCGGGCCTAGCGGACGGCCAGATACGCAGTATTTT.

The CDR3, as DNA: TGTGCCAGCAGCGGTAGCGGGAGTAATACCGGGGAGCTGTTTTTT. Its translation is CASSGSGSNTGELFF. This sequence joins TRBV9 and TRBJ2-2, with TRBD2 matching over 9 bases. Germline V gives CDR1 SGDLS, CDR2 YYNGEE. This CDR3 contains 15 residues. Trimming at V came to 3 bases and at J to 5 bases, leaving 5 bases not matched to a gene. Supplemented by reference TRBV9 and TRBJ2-2, the full variable domain reads DSGVTQTPKHLITATGQRVTLRCSPRSGDLSVYWYQQSLDQGLQFLIQYYNGEERAKGNILERFSAQQFPDLHSELNLSSLELGDSALYFCASSGSGSNTGELFFGEGSRLTVL.

This chain uses TRBV7-2 with TRBJ2-5; the match to TRBD2 covers 10 bases. From germline, CDR1 is SGHTA and CDR2 FQGNSA. V shed 4 bases and J 1 base; nucleotides not matched to a gene: 3. The CDR3 is 15 amino acids. CDR3 sequence (DNA): TGTGCCAGCAGCTATGGACTAGCGGCCCAAGAGACCCAGTACTTC. Protein sequence: CASSYGLAAQETQYF.

The chain combines TRBV28 with TRBJ1-3, with D possibly TRBD1 on 5 matching bases. The length of the CDR3 is 15 residues. V gave up 3 bases and J gave up 0 bases, with 9 bases separating them. Germline CDR1 and CDR2: MDHEN and SYDVKM. For the CDR3, the DNA is TGTGCCAGCAGTTTGGGCGGGGGCTCTGGAAACACCATATATTTT. The encoded protein is CASSLGGGSGNTIYF.

V and J are TRBV7-9 and TRBJ2-7; D might be TRBD2 (6 bases). V was clipped by 3 bases and J by 5 bases, with 14 bases between them. The CDR3 consists of 14 residues. CDR1 is SEHNR and CDR2 is FQNEAQ in the germline V gene (reference sequence). CDR3 residues: CASSLDYRRDEQYF. The CDR3 DNA reads as TGTGCCAGCAGCTTGGACTACCGCCGTGACGAGCAGTACTTC.

This clone was counted ten times or more. V gene TRBV5-4 combines with J gene TRBJ2-3; 8 bases are shared with TRBD2. From germline, CDR1 is SGHNT and CDR2 YYREEE (reference sequence). Trimming cost V 4 bases and J 2 bases; bases outside gene matches: 6. This CDR3 comprises 15 residues. The CDR3 here is CASSQGLAVTDTQYF. The CDR3 DNA follows: TGTGCCAGCAGCCAAGGACTAGCAGTCACAGATACGCAGTATTTT.

The chain couples TRBV4-1 to TRBJ2-1; D may be TRBD2 (6 bases). This CDR3 has 14 amino acids. Germline CDR1 MGHRA, CDR2 YSYEKL. The V end was cut by 4 bases, the J end by 2 bases, with 9 bases between. The CDR3 bases are TGCGCCAGCAGCCCTCGACTAGCCTACAATGAGCAGTTCTTC. This gives the protein CASSPRLAYNEQFF.

The chain recombines TRBV4-3 with TRBJ1-5; no definite D call. CDR1 is LGHNA, CDR2 YSLEER, per germline. This CDR3 contains 14 residues. Trimming took 4 bases from V and 7 from J, leaving 14 bases between them. The chain's CDR3 is CASSPGLLYQPQHF. The CDR3 coding sequence is TGCGCCAGCAGCCCCGGACTTCTATACCAGCCCCAGCATTTT.

The rearrangement links TRBV4-3 to TRBJ1-1; 8 bases agree with TRBD1. The CDR3 extends over 15 amino acids. Germline V gene sequence: CDR1 LGHNA, CDR2 YSLEER. Trimming removed 0 bases from V and 5 bases from J; junction bases left unmatched: 5. In nucleotides, the CDR3 is TGCGCCAGCAGCCAAGAGCCAGGGGGCGTGACTGAAGCTTTCTTT. It codes for CASSQEPGGVTEAFF.

The gene calls are TRBV6-1 and TRBJ2-3; D perhaps matches TRBD2 (5 bases). The CDR3 spans 13 residues. Trimming left V 2 bases short and J 6 bases short, with 9 bases between. CDR1 and CDR2 from the germline V gene are MNHNS and SASEGT. The CDR3 DNA reads as TGTGCCAGCAGTGAAAGACGAGGGGATACGCAGTATTTT. This encodes CASSERRGDTQYF.

This clone was detected only once. V is TRBV12-3 or TRBV12-4 and J is TRBJ2-2; tentatively, D is TRBD2 (6 bases). This CDR3 is built from 13 residues. V lost 4 bases and J lost 5, with 8 bases in between. The CDR3 here is CASSSTRTGELFF. The CDR3 nucleotides are TGTGCCAGCAGTTCGACTAGAACCGGGGAGCTGTTTTTT.

CDR3 protein: CASRFGQANTEAFF. The CDR3 DNA reads as TGTGCCAGCAGATTCGGACAGGCTAACACTGAAGCTTTCTTT. This chain joins TRBV6-6 and TRBJ1-1; the match to TRBD1 covers 7 bases. CDR3 length: 14 residues. The J segment lost 2 bases and the V segment lost 6 bases, leaving 6 bases of the junction unmatched. CDR1 and CDR2 (germline): MNHNY, SVGAGI (reference sequence).

This chain joins TRBV30 and TRBJ1-2; D might be TRBD1 (5 bases). The germline V gene encodes CDR1 GTSNPN and CDR2 SVGIG (reference sequence). V was trimmed by 1 base and J by 8 bases, leaving 17 bases between them. CDR3 length: 14 residues. The CDR3 loop reads CAWSGGGVSDGYTF. The CDR3, as DNA: TGTGCCTGGAGTGGGGGCGGAGTCTCGGACGGCTACACCTTC.

The CDR3 loop is CASSFRVGGGHQETQYF. The CDR3, as DNA: TGTGCCAGCAGTTTTCGGGTTGGCGGGGGGCACCAAGAGACCCAGTACTTC. This sequence joins TRBV27 and TRBJ2-5; 8 nucleotides match TRBD2. CDR1 is MNHEY, CDR2 SMNVEV, per germline (reference sequence). V lost 3 bases and J lost 0; bases outside the gene matches: 9. CDR3 length equals 17 residues.

The table lists this clone with a count of one. The V gene is TRBV5-5, the J gene TRBJ2-3; 11 bases are a match to TRBD2. V shed 1 base and J 5 bases; nucleotides not matched to a gene: 3. Germline assignment: CDR1 SGHKS and CDR2 YYEKEE (reference sequence). CDR3 length: 15 residues. This chain's CDR3 is CASSLLLAGVDTQYF. DNA for the CDR3: TGTGCCAGCAGCTTGCTACTAGCGGGAGTAGATACGCAGTATTTT.

The chain couples TRBV7-9 to TRBJ2-1; possible D gene TRBD2, 6 bases. This CDR3 region has 17 residues. V gave up 5 bases and J gave up 3 bases, with 20 bases separating them. Germline CDR1 reads SEHNR; CDR2 reads FQNEAQ (reference sequence). The CDR3 nucleotides read TGTGCCAGCAGCCCGGCCGGGAGTGCTAATCGCTACAATGAGCAGTTCTTC. This codes for CASSPAGSANRYNEQFF.

As for this clone: The junction shows a germline mismatch at one end, possibly a read error. This chain joins TRBV3-1 (or the pseudogene TRBV3-2) and TRBJ1-4, with 7 nucleotides matching TRBD1. The CDR3 has 15 amino acids. Germline V gene lookup returns CDR1 LGHDT and CDR2 YNNKEL (reference sequence). The CDR3 nucleotides are TGTGCCAGCAGCCAAGAAGGGACAGCTAATGAAAAACTGCTTTTT. It encodes CASSQEGTANEKLLF.

The chain uses TRBV11-2 and TRBJ2-7, with 16 bases aligning to TRBD2. This CDR3 spans 24 amino acids. V lost 6 bases to trimming and J lost 1 base; unmatched junction nucleotides: 27. Germline CDR1 is SGHAT and CDR2 is FQNNGV. The CDR3 here is CASSIRAAGPGLAGGPPWSYEQYF. The CDR3 DNA follows: TGTGCCAGCAGTATCCGAGCTGCGGGACCGGGACTAGCGGGAGGGCCCCCCTGGTCCTACGAGCAGTACTTC.

This clone was observed a handful of times. CDR3 sequence: CASSQGRVEQYF. DNA of the CDR3: TGTGCCAGCAGCCAAGGACGGGTCGAGCAGTACTTC. V gene TRBV3-1 (or the pseudogene TRBV3-2) combines with J gene TRBJ2-7; D is ambiguous. CDR1 is LGHDT and CDR2 is YNNKEL in the germline V gene (reference sequence). This CDR3 contains 12 residues. V was trimmed by 1 base and J by 6 bases, leaving 7 bases between them.

The gene calls are TRBV11-2 and TRBJ1-6; 7 bases agree with TRBD1. J was trimmed by 7 bases and V by 5 bases; bases with no gene match: 8. In germline, CDR1 is SGHAT, CDR2 FQNNGV. This CDR3 is built from 15 residues. Written as DNA, the CDR3 is TGTGCCAGCAGCCTCAGGGGGAGTGTGAATTCACCCCTCCACTTT. It yields the protein CASSLRGSVNSPLHF.

The rearrangement uses TRBV11-2 and TRBJ2-7, with TRBD1 matching 8 bases. CDR1 is SGHAT, CDR2 FQNNGV, per germline. The CDR3 sequence is 14 residues long. V trimming: 4 bases; J trimming: 6 bases; junction bases outside the gene matches: 8. The CDR3 reads CASSSPRGRGEQYF. CDR3 in DNA: TGTGCCAGCAGCTCCCCCAGGGGGCGCGGCGAGCAGTACTTC.

The genes are TRBV6-2 or TRBV6-3 and TRBJ2-7, with D unclear. There are 11 residues in the CDR3. V was cut by 5 bases and J by 4 bases, with 6 bases left in between. Per germline, CDR1 MNHEY and CDR2 SVGEGT. This CDR3 reads CASSASYEQYF. The CDR3 nucleotides read TGTGCCAGCAGTGCGAGTTACGAGCAGTACTTC.

The rearrangement uses TRBV4-1 and TRBJ1-5, with a tentative D call TRBD1 (6 bases). This CDR3 has 17 residues. V was clipped by 0 bases and J by 0 bases, with 12 bases between them. Germline CDR1 and CDR2: MGHRA and YSYEKL. CDR3 nucleotide sequence: TGCGCCAGCAGCCAAGATCGGGGGGCTCATAGCAATCAGCCCCAGCATTTT. Amino acids: CASSQDRGAHSNQPQHF.

V usage is TRBV28 and J usage is TRBJ1-6; D gene uncertain. Germline CDR1 is MDHEN and CDR2 is SYDVKM. CDR3 length: 15 residues. Trimming took 5 bases from V and 8 from J, leaving 16 bases between them. CDR3 nucleotide sequence: TGTGCCAGCAGTCCAGGCGGGAGAATGGATTCACCCCTCCACTTT. Protein sequence: CASSPGGRMDSPLHF. Together with reference TRBV28 and TRBJ1-6, the CDR3 gives the full variable domain: DVKVTQSSRYLVKRTGEKVFLECVQDMDHENMFWYRQDPGLGLRLIYFSYDVKMKEKGDIPEGYSVSREKKERFSLILESASTNQTSMYLCASSPGGRMDSPLHFGNGTRLTVT.

CDR3 loop: CASSGTSGRPGDNEQFF. As DNA, the CDR3 is TGTGCCAGCAGTGGGACTAGCGGGAGGCCCGGGGACAATGAGCAGTTCTTC. V usage is TRBV6-2 or TRBV6-3 and J usage is TRBJ2-1, with 15 bases matching TRBD2. The V gene's germline CDR1 is MNHEY and CDR2 SVGEGT. V lost 5 bases and J lost 5; bases outside the gene matches: 7. The length of the CDR3 is 17 residues.

The V call is TRBV7-3, the J call TRBJ2-1, with D uncertain. V lost 4 bases to trimming and J lost 9 bases, with 13 bases between them. This CDR3 spans 13 amino acids. The germline gives CDR1 SGHTA, CDR2 FQGTGA. CDR3 sequence (DNA): TGTGCCAGCAGCTCTACCCGTGGTACTGAGCAGTTCTTC. Translated, it gives CASSSTRGTEQFF.

This sequence joins TRBV29-1 and TRBJ2-5, with D tentatively TRBD2 (6 bases). The CDR3 length is 12 residues. Germline loops: CDR1 SQVTM, CDR2 ANQGSEA. Trimming pared 7 bases from V and 5 bases from J, leaving 14 bases between. The CDR3 bases are TGCAGCGCATCGGGACTGGCCGAGACCCAGTACTTC. Amino acid sequence: CSASGLAETQYF.